This T cell receptor beta chain was observed in a study of vaccination effects on CD4 cells after COVID-19. Study observations and caveats: Among infection- and vaccine-induced clones, marked clonal contraction occurred late after vaccination. The study found that only 1 of 255 vaccine-induced clones from healthy vaccinees cross-reacted with common cold coronaviruses.

The CDR3 covers 14 residues. Germline V gene data show CDR1 as SGHTA and CDR2 as FQGNSA. V lost 6 bases to trimming and J lost 3 bases; unmatched junction nucleotides: 3. Expansion with viral peptide pools was applied to antigen-specific CD4+ T cells by the ViraFEST assay prior to sequencing. Investigators separated out CD4+ T cells once around nine days of culture had passed. Nucleocapsid antibodies were negative in the vaccine recipients, who had never had SARS-CoV-2 infection. At days 3 and 7, half of the medium was exchanged for IL-2 medium. This clone was counted between two and nine times. The antigen is unknown. Assay used: immunoSEQ multiplex PCR; TCRdb lists only in-frame clones, some missing. The sample lists around 41,000 clones, roughly four fifths seen once, with 9.5% to 14% in the top ten.

This sequence originates from a human donor who received a COVID-19 vaccine. The chain has TRBV7-2 and TRBJ1-5, with 9 nucleotides matching TRBD1. Sequencing used CD4+ T cells from PBMCs cultured with SARS-CoV-2 spike peptides, obtained before COVID-19 vaccination. CDR3 sequence reads: CASSRQGDNQPQHF. The CDR3 DNA reads TGTGCCAGCAGTAGACAGGGGGACAATCAGCCCCAGCATTTT. The whole variable domain, remainder taken from reference TRBV7-2 and TRBJ1-5, is GAGVSQSPSNKVTEKGKDVELRCDPISGHTALYWYRQSLGQGLEFLIYFQGNSAPDKSGLPSDRFSAERTGGSVSTLTIQRTQQEDSAVYLCASSRQGDNQPQHFGDGTRLSIL.